This T cell receptor (beta chain) was sequenced for a study of blood T cells in healthy people across ages. With a J-beta primer mix and a sample-barcoded 5' primer, a second PCR ran about 7 to 11 cycles. TCRdb ran MiXCR on the 5' RACE reads and lists one entry per CDR3 protein. The repertoire holds fewer than 1.5 million distinct CDR3 sequences, with around two fifths as singletons. The sample providers were healthy Caucasian people from Russia, aged about 6 to 100. Approximately 10 milliliters was the volume of peripheral blood drawn from each donor. General study points: Greater diversity and more naive CD4+ cells were seen in long-lived donors than in aged donors.

V lost 3 bases and J lost 5, with 14 bases in between. Germline assignment: CDR1 DFQATT and CDR2 SNEGSKA (reference sequence). The CDR3 consists of 15 residues. Worth noting for this clonotype: What it recognizes is unknown.

The TCR originated in a young woman in good health. The rearrangement links TRBV20-1 to TRBJ1-6; unclear D gene. Sequencing input: blood. CDR3 sequence: CSARKSGPNNSPLHF. The CDR3 DNA reads as TGCAGTGCTAGGAAATCGGGCCCCAATAATTCACCCCTCCACTTT.